These 3 T cell receptor beta chains were all obtained from the same sample, sequenced in a study of blood T cells in healthy people across ages. Primed by a sample-barcoded 5' primer and a J-beta primer mix, a second PCR proceeded for roughly 6 to 12 cycles. TCRdb recomputed calls from the 5' RACE reads with MiXCR, one row per CDR3 protein. The table records hundreds of thousands of distinct CDR3 sequences, around 49% of them present only once. Sample: blood. The receptors were gathered from a woman aged 55-69 years in good health.

This clonotype was detected a few times. The V and J genes are TRBV7-2 and TRBJ2-4; D perhaps matches TRBD2 (6 bases). Germline lookup yields CDR1 SGHTA and CDR2 FQGNSA. The V gene lost 5 bases and the J gene lost 0 bases, with 8 bases spanning the gap. The CDR3 is made up of 14 amino acids. The CDR3: CASSAGLAKNIQYF. The CDR3 DNA follows: TGTGCCAGCAGCGCGGGACTAGCCAAAAACATTCAGTACTTC.

In its sample, this clonotype was seen a few times. The rearrangement joins TRBV3-1 to TRBJ2-7; 9 positions match TRBD2. Germline-derived CDR1 and CDR2 are LGHDT and YNNKEL (reference sequence). With 2 bases clipped from V and 7 bases from J, the junction kept 6 bases outside the gene matches. This CDR3 spans 14 amino acids. In nucleotides, the CDR3 is TGTGCCAGCAGCCAATCTAGCGGGACCAGAGAGCAGTACTTC. Its protein is CASSQSSGTREQYF.

The chain employs TRBV7-3 and TRBJ2-5; a weak D match, TRBD1 (6 bases). Germline V gene lookup returns CDR1 SGHTA and CDR2 FQGTGA. Trimming removed 4 bases from V and 9 bases from J, with 21 bases in between. This CDR3 is 15 amino acids long. In DNA, the CDR3 is TGTGCCAGCAGCTCCGGCAGGGGATTTCAAGTCCCCCAGTACTTC. Its protein is CASSSGRGFQVPQYF.